Shown below are 28 T cell receptor beta chains from a single sample sequenced in a study of shared clonotypes between healthy human individuals. Clones were read by immunoSEQ multiplex PCR, and TCRdb kept only the in-frame ones, dropping some. This repertoire shows 2 million to 3 million clones, 90% to 95% found once; its top ten account for roughly 0.14%. Sequencing was carried out using naive CD4+ T cells sorted from blood. Subset noted: CD45RA+ positively selected. These TCRs come from a man between 18 and 29 years old in good health.

The genes are TRBV19 and TRBJ2-5; the D gene is possibly TRBD2 (6 bases). The V end was cut by 4 bases, the J end by 1 base, with 7 bases between. CDR3 length: 13 residues. Germline-derived CDR1 and CDR2 are LNHDA and SQIVND (reference sequence). The CDR3 nucleotides are TGTGCCAGTAGTAGGACTATCCAAGAGACCCAGTACTTC. This sequence encodes CASSRTIQETQYF.

This rearrangement joins TRBV7-2 to TRBJ2-7; 7 positions match TRBD1. The CDR3 has 12 amino acids. CDR1 SGHTA and CDR2 FQGNSA come from the germline V gene. With V trimmed by 5 bases and J by 2 bases, 0 bases remained unmatched. CDR3 protein: CASSTGAYEQYF. The CDR3 coding sequence is TGTGCCAGCAGCACAGGGGCCTACGAGCAGTACTTC. Full variable domain (rest looked up from reference TRBV7-2 and TRBJ2-7): GAGVSQSPSNKVTEKGKDVELRCDPISGHTALYWYRQSLGQGLEFLIYFQGNSAPDKSGLPSDRFSAERTGGSVSTLTIQRTQQEDSAVYLCASSTGAYEQYFGPGTRLTVT.

The gene calls are TRBV2 and TRBJ2-7; D may be TRBD1 (6 bases). V lost 4 bases and J 4 bases, leaving 11 bases between the germline ends. The V gene's germline CDR1 is SNHLY and CDR2 FYNNEI. This CDR3 has 13 amino acids. The chain's CDR3 is CASSGGQTYEQYF. The CDR3 DNA sequence: TGTGCCAGCAGTGGGGGACAAACATACGAGCAGTACTTC.

In this sample, this clone turned up a few times. V gene TRBV19 combines with J gene TRBJ1-6; D is unclear. Germline CDR1 and CDR2: LNHDA and SQIVND (reference sequence). The CDR3 is 12 residues long. V was pared by 6 bases and J by 6 bases, with 6 bases between. The CDR3 region is CASRQANSPLHF. The CDR3 DNA follows: TGTGCCAGTAGGCAAGCTAATTCACCCCTCCACTTT.

The V gene is TRBV28, the J gene TRBJ2-7; 8 bases are a match to TRBD2. The length of the CDR3 is 13 residues. Trimming cost V 7 bases and J 5 bases; bases outside gene matches: 7. Germline loops: CDR1 MDHEN, CDR2 SYDVKM. This chain's CDR3 is CASMASGSDEQYF. The CDR3 nucleotides read TGTGCCAGCATGGCGAGCGGGAGTGACGAGCAGTACTTC.

The rearrangement uses TRBV6-1 and TRBJ1-1; D is unresolved. V was pared by 11 bases and J by 1 base, with 20 bases between. CDR3 length: 15 amino acids. From germline, CDR1 is MNHNS and CDR2 SASEGT. The CDR3 nucleotides read TGTGCCTGCCGGAACGGGCAACTTACGAACACTGAAGCTTTCTTT. Residues: CACRNGQLTNTEAFF.

This clone was seen only once. The chain's CDR3 is CASSLRQNLNTIYF. As DNA, the CDR3 is TGTGCCAGCAGCCTTAGACAGAACCTAAACACCATATATTTT. This chain connects TRBV11-2 to TRBJ1-3, with D maybe TRBD1 (5 bases). The CDR3 length is 14 residues. Germline V gene sequence: CDR1 SGHAT, CDR2 FQNNGV. Trimming left V 5 bases short and J 6 bases short, with 14 bases between.

This sequence joins TRBV28 and TRBJ2-7; D is uncertain. Deletions cut 10 bases from V and 4 bases from J, with 26 bases between. CDR1 is MDHEN and CDR2 is SYDVKM in the germline V gene. This CDR3 comprises 16 residues. The CDR3 DNA reads TGTGCCACCGCGACGTCCAGGTACCAAGCTTCTTACGAGCAGTACTTC. Amino acids: CATATSRYQASYEQYF.

The gene calls are TRBV28 and TRBJ1-5; D remains unclear. V dropped 5 bases and J dropped 7 bases, with 21 bases sitting between them. Germline CDR1 reads MDHEN; CDR2 reads SYDVKM. The CDR3 sequence is 16 residues long. Here the CDR3 DNA reads TGTGCCAGCAGTGACTCCAGAGGAGCGGTTTTACAGCCCCAGCATTTT. Its protein product is CASSDSRGAVLQPQHF.

V usage is TRBV9 and J usage is TRBJ1-2; 8 nucleotides agree with TRBD1. J gave up 8 bases and V 0 bases, and 12 bases lay outside the gene matches. The CDR3 totals 16 residues. CDR1 and CDR2 from the germline V gene are SGDLS and YYNGEE. CDR3 protein: CASSVEETGTGGGYTF. As DNA, the CDR3 is TGTGCCAGCAGCGTAGAGGAAACAGGGACAGGAGGGGGCTACACCTTC.

The J gene is TRBJ2-1, the V gene TRBV2; 8 nucleotides agree with TRBD2. V dropped 5 bases and J dropped 8; count of bases not matched to a gene: 11. CDR3 size: 15 residues. Germline V gene lookup returns CDR1 SNHLY and CDR2 FYNNEI. The CDR3 nucleotides are TGTGCCAGCAGTCTCCTAGGCGGGGGGCTATATGAGCAGTTCTTC. It yields the protein CASSLLGGGLYEQFF.

The chain recombines TRBV5-8 with TRBJ1-5; 7 nucleotides agree with TRBD1. The CDR3 runs 11 residues. V gave up 4 bases and J gave up 9 bases; unmatched junction bases: 1. CDR1 is SGHTS, CDR2 YDEGEE, per germline. In DNA form, the CDR3 reads TGTGCCAGCAGCCCAGGGGGGCCCCAGCATTTT. Its protein is CASSPGGPQHF. Drawing the rest from reference TRBV5-8 and TRBJ1-5, the complete variable domain is EAGVTQSPTHLIKTRGQQATLRCSPISGHTSVYWYQQALGLGLQFLLWYDEGEERNRGNFPPRFSGRQFPNYSSELNVNALELEDSALYLCASSPGGPQHFGDGTRLSIL.

V usage is TRBV7-9 and J usage is TRBJ1-1, with 12 bases that match TRBD1. The CDR3 runs 17 residues. Per germline, CDR1 SEHNR and CDR2 FQNEAQ (reference sequence). V lost 2 bases, J lost 5 bases, and 9 bases stayed unmatched. Here the CDR3 reads CASSLRDRGQVCTEAFF. CDR3 coding DNA: TGTGCCAGCAGCTTAAGGGACAGGGGGCAGGTATGTACTGAAGCTTTCTTT.

V and J are TRBV19 and TRBJ1-2, with 7 nucleotides matching TRBD1. CDR3 size: 14 residues. CDR1 LNHDA and CDR2 SQIVND come from the germline V gene (reference sequence). Germline trimming cut 4 bases from V and 4 bases from J; bases unmatched to any gene: 6. The DNA for the CDR3 is TGTGCCAGTAGTAAGGTGGACAGGATCTATGGCTACACCTTC. Its translation is CASSKVDRIYGYTF.

The chain carries TRBV6-5 and TRBJ1-2, with 7 bases matching TRBD1. This CDR3 region has 15 residues. The ends lost 6 bases at V and 8 bases at J; junction bases unmatched: 15. Germline V gene sequence: CDR1 MNHEY, CDR2 SVGAGI. The CDR3 DNA reads TGTGCCAGCAGCTGGGGACAGTTTAACCCGCTCGGCTACACCTTC. Its translation is CASSWGQFNPLGYTF.

The chain links TRBV6-4 to TRBJ2-3, with 7 bases fitting TRBD2. With V trimmed by 2 bases and J by 0 bases, 5 bases remained unmatched. This CDR3 region has 16 residues. Germline V gives CDR1 MRHNA, CDR2 SNTAGT. The CDR3 sequence: CASSDRAGSSTDTQYF. CDR3 bases: TGTGCCAGCAGTGACCGAGCGGGGTCTAGCACAGATACGCAGTATTTT.

V and J are TRBV28 and TRBJ2-4; D uncertain. Trimming removed 5 bases at V and 6 bases at J, with 8 bases between. CDR3 size: 12 residues. From germline, CDR1 is MDHEN and CDR2 SYDVKM. Written as DNA, the CDR3 is TGTGCCAGCAGTATTGCGAGAAACATTCAGTACTTC. Its translation is CASSIARNIQYF.

The rearrangement links TRBV30 to TRBJ1-6; D might be TRBD1 (5 bases). Between the trimmed V and J ends, which lost 8 bases and 5 bases, there was a span of 13 bases. This CDR3 region has 13 residues. Germline loops: CDR1 GTSNPN, CDR2 SVGIG (reference sequence). The CDR3 nucleotides are TGTGCCCTAAAGGGGCAGAATAATTCACCCCTCCACTTT. Translation gives CALKGQNNSPLHF.

The chain couples TRBV9 to TRBJ1-1; D gene uncertain. Germline assignment: CDR1 SGDLS and CDR2 YYNGEE. Trimming took 0 bases from V and 0 from J, leaving 9 bases between them. The CDR3 loop spans 15 amino acids. The CDR3 spells CASSVEDLMNTEAFF. DNA of the CDR3: TGTGCCAGCAGCGTAGAGGACCTCATGAACACTGAAGCTTTCTTT.

This clone was found once. The chain links TRBV5-5 to TRBJ2-2, with TRBD2 matching 9 bases. The germline gives CDR1 SGHKS, CDR2 YYEKEE (reference sequence). The CDR3 spans 15 residues. The ends lost 6 bases at V and 1 base at J; junction bases unmatched: 4. The CDR3 reads CASKLTSGNTGELFF. The CDR3 DNA reads as TGTGCCAGCAAATTGACTAGCGGGAACACCGGGGAGCTGTTTTTT.

This rearrangement joins TRBV30 to TRBJ2-3; 7 bases line up with TRBD1. Germline trimming cut 0 bases from V and 14 bases from J; bases unmatched to any gene: 8. The germline gives CDR1 GTSNPN, CDR2 SVGIG (reference sequence). The CDR3 loop spans 12 amino acids. CDR3 sequence reads: CAWSVPGTAWYF. The CDR3 coding sequence is TGTGCCTGGAGTGTACCGGGGACAGCGTGGTATTTT.

The chain joins TRBV5-5 to TRBJ2-1, with 9 bases identical to TRBD1. Germline CDR1 reads SGHKS; CDR2 reads YYEKEE (reference sequence). The CDR3 is made up of 16 amino acids. Losses at the gene ends were 4 bases for V and 4 bases for J; bases not matched to a gene: 9. The CDR3 loop is CASSPYTGGEYNEQFF. The DNA of the CDR3 is TGTGCCAGCAGCCCCTACACAGGGGGCGAATACAATGAGCAGTTCTTC.

The chain couples TRBV7-2 to TRBJ2-7; 7 nucleotides line up with TRBD2. The CDR3 is made up of 12 amino acids. J was trimmed by 4 bases and V by 8 bases; bases with no gene match: 5. The germline V gene has CDR1 SGHTA and CDR2 FQGNSA. The DNA of the CDR3 is TGTGCCAGCGGACTAGTAGAATACGAGCAGTACTTC. It codes for CASGLVEYEQYF.

The gene calls are TRBV27 and TRBJ2-2; TRBD1 is a possible D gene (6 bases). V lost 2 bases and J 1 base, leaving 14 bases between the germline ends. Germline V lookup: CDR1 MNHEY, CDR2 SMNVEV (reference sequence). This CDR3 comprises 17 residues. CDR3 nucleotides: TGTGCCAGCAGTTTAGACAGGACACCGAGGAACACCGGGGAGCTGTTTTTT. Residues: CASSLDRTPRNTGELFF.

The chain employs TRBV27 and TRBJ2-7; 8 bases agree with TRBD1. CDR1 is MNHEY and CDR2 is SMNVEV in the germline V gene (reference sequence). The CDR3 has 16 residues. The junction had 16 bases not matched to a gene; V was cut back by 6 bases and J by 6 bases. CDR3 sequence (DNA): TGTGCCAGCAGAGAACGACAGGGGTTGAAGCGGTCCGAGCAGTACTTC. Amino acid sequence: CASRERQGLKRSEQYF.

This chain connects TRBV5-1 to TRBJ1-1; D unresolved. From germline, CDR1 is SGHRS and CDR2 YFSETQ. CDR3 length: 14 residues. The germline V and J ends were trimmed by 2 bases and 4 bases, with 12 bases remaining between them. The CDR3 region has the DNA TGCGCCAGCAGCTTTGACGACCCAACCACTGAAGCTTTCTTT. Amino acid sequence: CASSFDDPTTEAFF. The entire variable domain, with the rest obtained from reference TRBV5-1 and TRBJ1-1, is as follows: KAGVTQTPRYLIKTRGQQVTLSCSPISGHRSVSWYQQTPGQGLQFLFEYFSETQRNKGNFPGRFSGRQFSNSRSEMNVSTLELGDSALYLCASSFDDPTTEAFFGQGTRLTVV.

This chain connects TRBV9 to TRBJ2-7; 10 bases are a match to TRBD2. The trim removed 0 bases at V and 3 bases at J, leaving 6 bases unmatched. The V gene's germline CDR1 is SGDLS and CDR2 YYNGEE. The length of the CDR3 is 16 residues. Written as DNA, the CDR3 is TGTGCCAGCAGCGTAGCGGCGACTAGCGGGTACTACGAGCAGTACTTC. Translating gives CASSVAATSGYYEQYF.

The chain couples TRBV4-3 to TRBJ2-3; TRBD2 aligns across 8 bases. CDR1 and CDR2 (germline): LGHNA, YSLEER. V was pared by 1 base and J by 3 bases, with 6 bases of the junction left unmatched. The CDR3 has 16 amino acids. The CDR3: CASSQAGGGNTDTQYF. CDR3 sequence (DNA): TGCGCCAGCAGCCAAGCGGGAGGGGGGAATACAGATACGCAGTATTTT.